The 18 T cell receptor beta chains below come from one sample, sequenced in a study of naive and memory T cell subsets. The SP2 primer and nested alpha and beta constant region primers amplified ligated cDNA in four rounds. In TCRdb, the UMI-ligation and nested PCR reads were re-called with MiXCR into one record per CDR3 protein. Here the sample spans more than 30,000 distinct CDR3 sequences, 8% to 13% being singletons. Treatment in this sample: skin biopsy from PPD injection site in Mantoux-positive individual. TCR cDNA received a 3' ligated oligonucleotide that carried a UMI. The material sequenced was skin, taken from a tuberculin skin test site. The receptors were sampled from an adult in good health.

The CDR3 DNA reads as TGCAGTGCCCAGGCAGGGGACGGCACTGAAGCTTTCTTT. Translating it yields CSAQAGDGTEAFF. The chain has TRBV20-1 and TRBJ1-1, with D perhaps TRBD1 (6 bases). Germline V lookup: CDR1 DFQATT, CDR2 SNEGSKA (reference sequence). This CDR3 has 13 residues. V gave up 6 bases and J gave up 4 bases, with 15 bases separating them.

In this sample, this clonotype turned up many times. CDR3 DNA: TGTGCCAGCAGCGTAGGGGGAGGGGTTGGGGACACTGAAGCTTTCTTT. Translated, it gives CASSVGGGVGDTEAFF. The rearrangement joins TRBV9 to TRBJ1-1; D possibly corresponds to TRBD1 (5 bases). There are 16 residues in the CDR3. Germline CDR1 and CDR2: SGDLS and YYNGEE. Trimming removed 0 bases from V and 3 bases from J, with 15 bases in between.

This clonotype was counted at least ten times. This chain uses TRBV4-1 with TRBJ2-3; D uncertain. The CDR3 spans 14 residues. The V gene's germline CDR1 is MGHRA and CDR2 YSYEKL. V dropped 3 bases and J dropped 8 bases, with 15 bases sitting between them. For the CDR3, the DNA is TGCGCCAGCAGCCAGACCTACGGCCTGGGTACGCAGTATTTT. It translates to CASSQTYGLGTQYF.

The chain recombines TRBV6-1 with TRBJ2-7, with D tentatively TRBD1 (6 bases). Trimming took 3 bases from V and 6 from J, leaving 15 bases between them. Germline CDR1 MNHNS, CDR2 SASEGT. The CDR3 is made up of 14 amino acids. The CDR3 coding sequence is TGTGCCAGCAGTGAGGGGGCCCGCTCGGGCGAGCAGTACTTC. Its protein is CASSEGARSGEQYF.

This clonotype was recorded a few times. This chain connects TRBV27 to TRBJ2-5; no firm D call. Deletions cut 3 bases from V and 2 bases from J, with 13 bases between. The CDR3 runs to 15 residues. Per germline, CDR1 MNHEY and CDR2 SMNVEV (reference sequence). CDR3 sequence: CASSFHNDGQETQYF. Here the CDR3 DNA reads TGTGCCAGCAGTTTCCACAATGACGGACAAGAGACCCAGTACTTC.

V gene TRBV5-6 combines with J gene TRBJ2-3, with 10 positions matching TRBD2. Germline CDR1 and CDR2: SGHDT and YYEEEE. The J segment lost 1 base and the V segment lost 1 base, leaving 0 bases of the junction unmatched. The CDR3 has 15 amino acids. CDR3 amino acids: CASSLLAGGTDTQYF. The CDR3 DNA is TGTGCCAGCAGCTTGCTAGCGGGGGGCACAGATACGCAGTATTTT.

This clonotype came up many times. The CDR3 is CASSMGQDYEQYF. Written as DNA, the CDR3 is TGCGCCAGCAGCATGGGACAGGACTACGAGCAGTACTTC. The V call is TRBV5-1, the J call TRBJ2-7, with 8 bases identical to TRBD1. The CDR3 spans 13 residues. With 4 bases clipped from V and 3 bases from J, the junction kept 3 bases outside the gene matches. Looked up from germline, CDR1 is SGHRS and CDR2 is YFSETQ.

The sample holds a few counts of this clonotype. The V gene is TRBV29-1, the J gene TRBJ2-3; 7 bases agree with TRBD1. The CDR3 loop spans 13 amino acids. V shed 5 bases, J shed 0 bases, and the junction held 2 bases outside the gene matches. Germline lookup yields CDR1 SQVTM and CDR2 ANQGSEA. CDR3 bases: TGCAGCGTTCGGGGACAGAGCACAGATACGCAGTATTTT. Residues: CSVRGQSTDTQYF.

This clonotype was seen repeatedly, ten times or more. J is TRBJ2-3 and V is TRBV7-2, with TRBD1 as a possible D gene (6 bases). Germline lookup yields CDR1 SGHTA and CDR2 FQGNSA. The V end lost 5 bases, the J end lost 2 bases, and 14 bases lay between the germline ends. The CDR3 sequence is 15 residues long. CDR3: CASSPQRQATDTQYF. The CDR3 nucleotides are TGTGCCAGCAGCCCCCAACGACAGGCCACAGATACGCAGTATTTT.

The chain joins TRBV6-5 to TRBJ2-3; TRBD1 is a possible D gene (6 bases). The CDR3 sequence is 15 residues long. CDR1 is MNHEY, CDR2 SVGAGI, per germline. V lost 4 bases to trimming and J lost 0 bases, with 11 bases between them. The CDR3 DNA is TGTGCCAGCAGTTCAACAGGGTCGAGCACAGATACGCAGTATTTT. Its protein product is CASSSTGSSTDTQYF.

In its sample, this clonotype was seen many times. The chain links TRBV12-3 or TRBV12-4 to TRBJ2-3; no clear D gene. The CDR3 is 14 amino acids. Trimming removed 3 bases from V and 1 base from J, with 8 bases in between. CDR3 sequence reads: CASSFLVGTDTQYF. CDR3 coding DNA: TGTGCCAGCAGTTTTCTCGTGGGCACAGATACGCAGTATTTT.

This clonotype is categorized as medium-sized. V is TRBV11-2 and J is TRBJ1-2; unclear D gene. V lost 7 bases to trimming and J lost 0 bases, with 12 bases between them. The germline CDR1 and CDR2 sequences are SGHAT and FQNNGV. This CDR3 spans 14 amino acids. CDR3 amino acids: CASMGIGANYGYTF. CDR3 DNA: TGTGCCAGCATGGGGATTGGTGCTAACTATGGCTACACCTTC.

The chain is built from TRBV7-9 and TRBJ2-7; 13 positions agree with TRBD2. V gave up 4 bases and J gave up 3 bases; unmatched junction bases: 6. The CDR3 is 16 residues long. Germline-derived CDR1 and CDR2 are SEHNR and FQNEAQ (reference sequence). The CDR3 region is CASSSGLAGVVYEQYF. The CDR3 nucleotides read TGTGCCAGCAGCTCAGGACTAGCGGGAGTAGTCTACGAGCAGTACTTC.

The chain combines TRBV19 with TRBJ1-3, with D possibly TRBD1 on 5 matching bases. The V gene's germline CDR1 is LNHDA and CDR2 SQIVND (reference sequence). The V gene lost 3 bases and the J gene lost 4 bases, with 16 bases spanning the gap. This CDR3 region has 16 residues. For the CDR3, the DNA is TGTGCCAGTAGTATCGGGGGAAGGACGCGAGGAAACACCATATATTTT. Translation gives CASSIGGRTRGNTIYF.

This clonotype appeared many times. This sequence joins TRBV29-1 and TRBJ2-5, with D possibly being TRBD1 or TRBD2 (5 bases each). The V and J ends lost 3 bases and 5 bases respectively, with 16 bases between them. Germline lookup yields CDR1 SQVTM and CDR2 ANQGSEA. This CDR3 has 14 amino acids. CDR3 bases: TGCAGCGTTGAGGCAAGGGGTTGGGGGGAGACCCAGTACTTC. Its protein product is CSVEARGWGETQYF.

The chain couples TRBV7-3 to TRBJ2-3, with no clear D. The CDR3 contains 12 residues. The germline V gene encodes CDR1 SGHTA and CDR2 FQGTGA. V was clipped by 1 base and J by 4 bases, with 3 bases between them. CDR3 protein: CASSLMADTQYF. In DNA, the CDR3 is TGTGCCAGCAGCTTAATGGCAGATACGCAGTATTTT. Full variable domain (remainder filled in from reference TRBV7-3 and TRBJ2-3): GAGVSQTPSNKVTEKGKYVELRCDPISGHTALYWYRQSLGQGPEFLIYFQGTGAADDSGLPNDRFFAVRPEGSVSTLKIQRTERGDSAVYLCASSLMADTQYFGPGTRLTVL.

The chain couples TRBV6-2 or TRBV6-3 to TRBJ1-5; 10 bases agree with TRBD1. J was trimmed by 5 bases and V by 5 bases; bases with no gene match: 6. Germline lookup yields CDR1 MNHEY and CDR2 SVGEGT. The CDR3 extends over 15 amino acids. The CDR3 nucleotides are TGTGCCAGCAGTGCCGGGACAGGGGTATATCAGCCCCAGCATTTT. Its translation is CASSAGTGVYQPQHF.

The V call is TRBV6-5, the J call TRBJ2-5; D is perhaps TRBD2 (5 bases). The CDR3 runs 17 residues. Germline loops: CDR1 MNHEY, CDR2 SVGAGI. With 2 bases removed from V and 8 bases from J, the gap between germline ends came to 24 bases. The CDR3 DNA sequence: TGTGCCAGCAGTTACGTGGCAGAATGGACCTCCTCGGGAACCCAGTACTTC. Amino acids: CASSYVAEWTSSGTQYF.